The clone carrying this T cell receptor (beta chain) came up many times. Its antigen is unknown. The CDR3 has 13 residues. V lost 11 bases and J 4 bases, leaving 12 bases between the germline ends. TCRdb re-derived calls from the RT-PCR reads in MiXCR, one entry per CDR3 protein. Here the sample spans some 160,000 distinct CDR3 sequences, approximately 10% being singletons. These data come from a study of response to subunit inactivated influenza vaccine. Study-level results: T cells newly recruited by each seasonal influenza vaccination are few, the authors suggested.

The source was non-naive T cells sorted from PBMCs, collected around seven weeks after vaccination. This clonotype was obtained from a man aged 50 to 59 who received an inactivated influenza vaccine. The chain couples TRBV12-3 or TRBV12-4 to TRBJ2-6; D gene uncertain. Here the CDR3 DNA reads TGTGCCGGAAAGTCGGCAGGGGCCAACGTCCTGACTTTC. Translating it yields CAGKSAGANVLTF.